This T cell receptor (beta chain) emerged from a study of metastatic and nonmetastatic thyroid tumors. Each patient came to thyroid surgery without any prior treatment (of any kind). This clone was counted many times. Its antigen is currently unknown. The germline V and J ends were trimmed by 4 bases and 0 bases, with 12 bases remaining between them. Germline V gene data show CDR1 as PRHDT and CDR2 as FYEKMQ (reference sequence). The CDR3 extends over 15 amino acids. MiXCR reprocessed the PCR reads for TCRdb. The data hold about 70,000 clones, with roughly 18% observed a single time. Study-level results: Malignant tumors reportedly showed significantly higher TCR beta diversity than benign nodules in both blood and tumor.

This clonotype was sampled from a female donor with papillary thyroid cancer or a benign thyroid nodule (not recorded which). Some clones in this sample may be carry-over from other donors' samples. The chain has TRBV13 and TRBJ2-5; either TRBD1 or TRBD2 may fit D (6 bases each). Specimen: blood. In DNA, the CDR3 is TGTGCCAGCAGCTACCGCGGGGACAACCAAGAGACCCAGTACTTC. This translates into CASSYRGDNQETQYF.